The 17 T cell receptor beta chains reported below all come from one sample, sequenced in a study of blood T cell repertoires in COVID-19. The data were produced by immunoSEQ multiplex PCR, yet TCRdb's version contains in-frame clones alone and is incomplete. This table has about 160,000 clones, approximately 90% appearing once. Material: peripheral blood. The receptor set was obtained from a woman aged 70-85 years with COVID-19, enrolled during active disease.

Remarks on this clone: The junction does not match germline at one end; this may be a read error. The gene calls are TRBV7-7 and TRBJ2-2, with 7 bases lining up with TRBD1. The germline V gene encodes CDR1 SSHAT and CDR2 FNYEAQ (reference sequence). CDR3 length: 15 residues. Here the CDR3 DNA reads TGTGCTAGCAGCCTAGGGGGCACGAACACCGGGGAGCTGTTTTTT. Its translation: CASSLGGTNTGELFF.

The rearrangement uses TRBV9 and TRBJ1-3; 7 bases line up with TRBD1. Germline V gene sequence: CDR1 SGDLS, CDR2 YYNGEE. The V segment lost 0 bases and the J segment 0 bases; nucleotides outside the gene matches: 9. This CDR3 is built from 18 residues. The CDR3 protein is CASSVAGGQGVSGNTIYF. DNA for the CDR3: TGTGCCAGCAGCGTAGCGGGGGGGCAGGGGGTCTCTGGAAACACCATATATTTT.

The chain is built from TRBV5-1 and TRBJ1-2, with TRBD1 as a possible D gene (6 bases). The CDR3 is 12 amino acids. V was trimmed by 7 bases and J by 7 bases, leaving 14 bases between them. Germline V gives CDR1 SGHRS, CDR2 YFSETQ. The DNA of the CDR3 is TGCGCCAGCGGCACAGGGTACGCTGGCTACACCTTC. It translates to CASGTGYAGYTF.

This chain links TRBV28 with TRBJ2-7, with D tentatively TRBD2 (6 bases). The length of the CDR3 is 16 residues. V was pared by 3 bases and J by 4 bases, with 19 bases between. From germline, CDR1 is MDHEN and CDR2 SYDVKM. In DNA form, the CDR3 reads TGTGCCAGCAGTTTGGGCGGTGGATGGGGAGGTTACGAGCAGTACTTC. Its translation is CASSLGGGWGGYEQYF.

This chain links TRBV27 with TRBJ1-6, with 7 nucleotides matching TRBD1. The junction had 2 bases not matched to a gene; V was cut back by 8 bases and J by 7 bases. Germline V gene data show CDR1 as MNHEY and CDR2 as SMNVEV (reference sequence). The CDR3 covers 12 residues. The CDR3 bases are TGTGCCAGCGGGACAGAGAATTCACCCCTCCACTTT. Translated, it gives CASGTENSPLHF.

The chain uses TRBV15 and TRBJ1-6; 8 bases are a match to TRBD1. Germline assignment: CDR1 LNHNV and CDR2 YYDKDF (reference sequence). This CDR3 spans 15 amino acids. V gave up 5 bases and J gave up 6 bases; unmatched junction bases: 6. CDR3 protein: CATSGGQGRNSPLHF. The CDR3 nucleotides read TGTGCCACCAGCGGTGGACAGGGTCGTAATTCACCCCTCCACTTT.

V gene TRBV5-1 combines with J gene TRBJ2-7; D possibly corresponds to TRBD1 (5 bases). V was clipped by 3 bases and J by 3 bases, with 7 bases between them. This CDR3 is built from 12 residues. Germline V gene sequence: CDR1 SGHRS, CDR2 YFSETQ. In DNA, the CDR3 is TGCGCCAGCAGCTCAGGACACTACGAGCAGTACTTC. Translation gives CASSSGHYEQYF.

This chain uses TRBV11-3 with TRBJ1-1; the D gene is possibly TRBD1 (5 bases). The CDR3 contains 13 residues. Germline CDR1 and CDR2: SGHNT and YENEEA. V lost 3 bases to trimming and J lost 5 bases, with 10 bases between them. Here the CDR3 DNA reads TGTGCCAGCAGCTTTCAGGGTCATACTGAAGCTTTCTTT. Translating it yields CASSFQGHTEAFF.

V gene TRBV3-1 (or the pseudogene TRBV3-2) combines with J gene TRBJ1-5; D gene unclear. Per germline, CDR1 LGHDT and CDR2 YNNKEL (reference sequence). The CDR3 covers 14 residues. V dropped 0 bases and J dropped 6 bases, with 9 bases sitting between them. The CDR3 here is CASSQDAGSQPQHF. The CDR3 nucleotides read TGTGCCAGCAGCCAAGATGCTGGTAGTCAGCCCCAGCATTTT.

The rearrangement joins TRBV6-5 to TRBJ1-4; no clear D gene. CDR1 is MNHEY, CDR2 SVGAGI, per germline. This CDR3 has 15 residues. Trimming removed 6 bases from V and 8 bases from J, with 19 bases in between. CDR3 nucleotides: TGTGCCAGCAGATCCGGACCCGGGGATGGCGAAAAACTGTTTTTT. Translation gives CASRSGPGDGEKLFF.

This clone was observed a few times. The gene calls are TRBV7-9 and TRBJ1-5; D perhaps matches TRBD1 (5 bases). Germline lookup yields CDR1 SEHNR and CDR2 FQNEAQ (reference sequence). This CDR3 contains 15 residues. V shed 4 bases and J shed 2 bases, with 12 bases lying between them. In DNA, the CDR3 is TGTGCCAGCAGCTCAATAGACAGTGGCAATCAGCCCCAGCATTTT. It is translated as CASSSIDSGNQPQHF.

The chain has TRBV7-2 and TRBJ2-1, with TRBD1 as a possible D gene (5 bases). Germline CDR1 and CDR2: SGHTA and FQGNSA. This CDR3 is 16 amino acids long. Trimming stripped 5 bases from V and 5 bases from J, with 19 bases between. CDR3 sequence (DNA): TGTGCCAGCAGCCCCTGGGCTCAGGGAACCAACAATGAGCAGTTCTTC. Protein product: CASSPWAQGTNNEQFF.

This chain uses TRBV27 with TRBJ1-6; the D gene is possibly TRBD1 (5 bases). The V gene's germline CDR1 is MNHEY and CDR2 SMNVEV (reference sequence). The CDR3 sequence is 18 residues long. V lost 1 base to trimming and J lost 0 bases, with 13 bases between them. In nucleotides, the CDR3 is TGTGCCAGCAGTTTATGGGGCAGATCTTACTCCTATAATTCACCCCTCCACTTT. Encoded protein: CASSLWGRSYSYNSPLHF.

V usage is TRBV29-1 and J usage is TRBJ1-5; no firm D call. Per germline, CDR1 SQVTM and CDR2 ANQGSEA. V lost 7 bases and J lost 0, with 7 bases in between. This CDR3 contains 12 residues. The CDR3: CSAGYSNQPQHF. CDR3 nucleotide sequence: TGCAGCGCCGGGTATAGCAATCAGCCCCAGCATTTT.

The CDR3, as DNA: TGTGCCAGCAGCTTAGAGGCCCAGGGTAGATCGAACGGCTACACCTTC. Its protein is CASSLEAQGRSNGYTF. V gene TRBV11-2 combines with J gene TRBJ1-2; weak D call: TRBD1 (5 bases). This CDR3 has 16 amino acids. The V end was cut by 0 bases, the J end by 8 bases, with 19 bases between. Germline values: CDR1 SGHAT, CDR2 FQNNGV. The variable domain in full, with the rest retrieved from reference TRBV11-2 and TRBJ1-2, is EAGVAQSPRYKIIEKRQSVAFWCNPISGHATLYWYQQILGQGPKLLIQFQNNGVVDDSQLPKDRFSAERLKGVDSTLKIQPAKLEDSAVYLCASSLEAQGRSNGYTFGSGTRLTVV.

The V gene is TRBV19, the J gene TRBJ2-7; unclear D gene. This CDR3 has 15 amino acids. The germline CDR1 and CDR2 sequences are LNHDA and SQIVND (reference sequence). V was cut by 3 bases and J by 6 bases, with 18 bases left in between. The DNA of the CDR3 is TGTGCCAGTAGTATCCCCTTCGGAACCTGGGCCGAGCAGTACTTC. This encodes CASSIPFGTWAEQYF.

This clone was picked up a small number of times. This chain connects TRBV2 to TRBJ1-5, with TRBD1 matching 7 bases. With V trimmed by 7 bases and J by 1 base, 7 bases remained unmatched. The CDR3 totals 15 residues. Germline loops: CDR1 SNHLY, CDR2 FYNNEI. DNA for the CDR3: TGTGCCAGCAACACGGGACAGAGAAGCAATCAGCCCCAGCATTTT. It translates to CASNTGQRSNQPQHF.